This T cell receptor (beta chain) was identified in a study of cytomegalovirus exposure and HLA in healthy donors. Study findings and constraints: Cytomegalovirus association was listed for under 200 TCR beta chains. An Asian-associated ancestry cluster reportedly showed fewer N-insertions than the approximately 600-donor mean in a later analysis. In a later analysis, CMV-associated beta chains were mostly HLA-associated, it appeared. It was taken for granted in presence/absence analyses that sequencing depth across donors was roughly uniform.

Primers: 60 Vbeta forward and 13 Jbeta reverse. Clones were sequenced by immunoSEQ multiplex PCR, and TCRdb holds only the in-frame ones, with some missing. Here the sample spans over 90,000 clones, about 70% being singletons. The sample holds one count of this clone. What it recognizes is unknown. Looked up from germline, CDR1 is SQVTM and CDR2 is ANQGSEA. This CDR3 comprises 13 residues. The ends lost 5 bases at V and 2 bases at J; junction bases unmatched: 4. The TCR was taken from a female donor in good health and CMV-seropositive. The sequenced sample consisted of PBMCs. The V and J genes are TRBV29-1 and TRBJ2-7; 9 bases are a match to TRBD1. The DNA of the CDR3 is TGCAGCGTTACAGGGGGCAGGACCTACGAGCAGTACTTC. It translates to CSVTGGRTYEQYF.